The 18 T cell receptor beta chains below come from one sample, sequenced in a study of graft-versus-host responses after intestinal transplantation. Measured with immunoSEQ multiplex PCR; TCRdb has only the in-frame clones, and not every one. The table includes about 25,000 clones, around 94% detected once. The input for sequencing was PBMCs, taken 156 days after intestinal transplant. These receptors originate from a human patient who received an intestinal transplant, so some T cells may come from the graft donor.

The J gene is TRBJ2-7, the V gene TRBV5-6; D ambiguous. Trimming cost V 4 bases and J 4 bases, with 12 bases left between them. Germline V gene data show CDR1 as SGHDT and CDR2 as YYEEEE. The CDR3 length is 13 residues. The CDR3 reads CASSPEPMYEQYF. The DNA of the CDR3 is TGTGCCAGCAGCCCGGAGCCAATGTACGAGCAGTACTTC. Drawing the rest from reference TRBV5-6 and TRBJ2-7, the complete variable domain is DAGVTQSPTHLIKTRGQQVTLRCSPKSGHDTVSWYQQALGQGPQFIFQYYEEEERQRGNFPDRFSGHQFPNYSSELNVNALLLGDSALYLCASSPEPMYEQYFGPGTRLTVT.

In this sample, this clone turned up once. The chain is built from TRBV10-3 and TRBJ1-1; 9 positions match TRBD1. The CDR3 is 13 residues long. The J segment lost 10 bases and the V segment lost 1 base, leaving 4 bases of the junction unmatched. Germline CDR1 is ENHRY and CDR2 is SYGVKD. Written as DNA, the CDR3 is TGTGCCATCAGTGAGTTGGCGGGACAGGGAGCTTTCTTT. Amino acid sequence: CAISELAGQGAFF.

The genes are TRBV5-1 and TRBJ1-1; tentatively, D is TRBD1 (5 bases). The CDR3 covers 12 residues. Trimming cost V 4 bases and J 5 bases, with 9 bases left between them. The V gene's germline CDR1 is SGHRS and CDR2 YFSETQ. CDR3 region: CASSPDRTEAFF. The CDR3 DNA reads TGCGCCAGCAGCCCAGACAGAACTGAAGCTTTCTTT.

The table lists this clone with a count of one. This chain connects TRBV2 to TRBJ1-6; no clear D gene. V was pared by 8 bases and J by 3 bases, with 11 bases between. The germline gives CDR1 SNHLY, CDR2 FYNNEI. The CDR3 consists of 14 residues. CDR3 in DNA: TGTGCCAGCGTGAGGACGCTCTATAATTCACCCCTCCACTTT. It is translated as CASVRTLYNSPLHF.

The chain links TRBV23-1 to TRBJ2-2, with D possibly being TRBD1 (8 bases). TRBV23-1 is given ORF status, its function remaining uncertain. This CDR3 comprises 23 residues. With 0 bases removed from V and 1 base from J, the gap between germline ends came to 30 bases. The CDR3 is CASSQSEDDGGKKGTGNTGELFF. In DNA form, the CDR3 reads TGCGCCAGCAGTCAATCCGAGGACGACGGGGGGAAAAAAGGGACAGGGAACACCGGGGAGCTGTTTTTT.

V is TRBV7-6 and J is TRBJ2-1; 10 nucleotides agree with TRBD2. The germline V gene encodes CDR1 SGHVS and CDR2 FNYEAQ. The CDR3 length is 16 residues. V shed 4 bases and J 2 bases; nucleotides not matched to a gene: 5. The CDR3 here is CASSSTGTSAYNEQFF. CDR3 DNA: TGTGCCAGCAGCTCAACCGGGACTAGCGCCTACAATGAGCAGTTCTTC.

This chain connects TRBV9 to TRBJ2-7; the D gene is possibly TRBD2 (5 bases). V lost 4 bases and J lost 0, with 11 bases in between. This CDR3 is 14 amino acids long. Germline V gives CDR1 SGDLS, CDR2 YYNGEE. CDR3 residues: CASSRTWSSYEQYF. The CDR3 coding sequence is TGTGCCAGCAGCCGGACTTGGAGCTCCTACGAGCAGTACTTC.

The chain recombines TRBV6-6 with TRBJ2-1, with a possible D match to TRBD2 (5 bases). Germline loops: CDR1 MNHNY, CDR2 SVGAGI (reference sequence). V was pared by 6 bases and J by 5 bases, with 20 bases between. The CDR3 sequence is 16 residues long. In DNA form, the CDR3 reads TGTGCCAGCAGAAAAAGAATCGGACTTAGGGACAATGAGCAGTTCTTC. This translates into CASRKRIGLRDNEQFF.

This chain connects TRBV6-5 to TRBJ2-4; D might be TRBD1 (6 bases). Deletions cut 2 bases from V and 15 bases from J, with 11 bases between. From germline, CDR1 is MNHEY and CDR2 SVGAGI. This CDR3 spans 11 amino acids. As DNA, the CDR3 is TGTGCCAGCAGTTACGGGGGCCATTGGTACTTC. Protein: CASSYGGHWYF.

The chain combines TRBV7-9 with TRBJ1-1, with TRBD1 matching 7 bases. The J segment lost 5 bases and the V segment lost 3 bases, leaving 9 bases of the junction unmatched. In germline, CDR1 is SEHNR, CDR2 FQNEAQ (reference sequence). The CDR3 consists of 15 residues. CDR3 sequence (DNA): TGTGCCAGCAGCTTCTTCACAGGGGCGAGAACTGAAGCTTTCTTT. Its translation is CASSFFTGARTEAFF.

The V and J genes are TRBV4-3 and TRBJ2-2, with D uncertain. The CDR3 runs 15 residues. Between the trimmed V and J ends, which lost 1 base and 3 bases, there was a span of 9 bases. CDR1 is LGHNA, CDR2 YSLEER, per germline. The CDR3 DNA reads TGCGCCAGCAGCCAAGCCCGGGCTCACACCGGGGAGCTGTTTTTT. Amino acids: CASSQARAHTGELFF.

This CDR3 is CASSPRSISKQYF. For the CDR3, the DNA is TGTGCCAGCAGCCCCCGGTCGATTAGCAAGCAGTACTTC. The gene calls are TRBV9 and TRBJ2-7; D is undetermined. The germline V gene encodes CDR1 SGDLS and CDR2 YYNGEE. This CDR3 has 13 residues. The V end was cut by 4 bases, the J end by 8 bases, with 16 bases between.

This clone was seen once. The chain joins TRBV5-8 to TRBJ2-7; TRBD1 or TRBD2 may be the D gene (5 bases each). Between the trimmed V and J ends, which lost 3 bases and 5 bases, there was a span of 15 bases. The CDR3 is 14 amino acids. From germline, CDR1 is SGHTS and CDR2 YDEGEE. The CDR3 protein is CASSWGLTGDEQYF. CDR3 bases: TGTGCCAGCAGCTGGGGGTTAACGGGTGACGAGCAGTACTTC.

The chain has TRBV27 and TRBJ1-5, with TRBD1 matching over 7 bases. The germline gives CDR1 MNHEY, CDR2 SMNVEV (reference sequence). CDR3 length equals 14 residues. V trimming: 4 bases; J trimming: 3 bases; junction bases outside the gene matches: 3. CDR3 sequence (DNA): TGTGCCAGCAGTTGGGGACAGTCCAATCAGCCCCAGCATTTT. It is translated as CASSWGQSNQPQHF.

This clone was counted a single time. This chain joins TRBV5-3 and TRBJ2-3, with D possibly TRBD1 on 5 matching bases. TRBV5-3 counts as an open reading frame of uncertain function. CDR3 length: 15 residues. V lost 6 bases to trimming and J lost 7 bases, with 21 bases between them. CDR3 bases: TGTGCCAGAACCCTTCCCTGGGGCATTTTTCATACGCAGTATTTT. It yields the protein CARTLPWGIFHTQYF.

The rearrangement joins TRBV6-1 to TRBJ2-7, with D possibly TRBD2 on 5 matching bases. Trimming pared 4 bases from V and 1 base from J, leaving 14 bases between. Germline lookup yields CDR1 MNHNS and CDR2 SASEGT. The CDR3 totals 15 residues. CDR3 residues: CASSGWEYESYEQYF. The DNA of the CDR3 is TGTGCCAGCAGTGGGTGGGAGTACGAATCCTACGAGCAGTACTTC.

This clone was seen just once. CDR3 sequence: CASSVTGGTEAFF. CDR3 DNA sequence: TGTGCCAGCAGCGTTACAGGGGGAACTGAAGCTTTCTTT. The V gene is TRBV5-6, the J gene TRBJ1-1, with 8 positions matching TRBD1. Germline V gives CDR1 SGHDT, CDR2 YYEEEE. The trim removed 4 bases at V and 5 bases at J, leaving 4 bases unmatched. The CDR3 runs to 13 residues.

This clone was observed a single time. This sequence joins TRBV9 and TRBJ1-2; TRBD1 matches at 7 bases. The CDR3 totals 13 residues. Trimming removed 6 bases from V and 3 bases from J; junction bases left unmatched: 5. Germline V gene data show CDR1 as SGDLS and CDR2 as YYNGEE. The CDR3 DNA follows: TGTGCCAGCACTCCAGGGGGAGACTATGGCTACACCTTC. Translation gives CASTPGGDYGYTF.